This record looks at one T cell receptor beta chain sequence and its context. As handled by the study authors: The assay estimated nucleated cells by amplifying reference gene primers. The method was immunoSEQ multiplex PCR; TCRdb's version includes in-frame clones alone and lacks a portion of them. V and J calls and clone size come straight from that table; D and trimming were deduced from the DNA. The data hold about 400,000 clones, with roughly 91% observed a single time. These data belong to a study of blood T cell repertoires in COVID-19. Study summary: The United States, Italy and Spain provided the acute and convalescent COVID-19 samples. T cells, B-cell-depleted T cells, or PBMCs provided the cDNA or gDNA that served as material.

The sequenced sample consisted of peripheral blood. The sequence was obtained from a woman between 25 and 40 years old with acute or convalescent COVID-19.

In DNA, the CDR3 is TGTGCCAGCAGCCCTTCGAGGAATTCACCCCTCCACTTT. The encoded protein is CASSPSRNSPLHF. V gene TRBV14 combines with J gene TRBJ1-6; D is ambiguous. Trimming pared 4 bases from V and 7 bases from J, leaving 8 bases between. Germline-derived CDR1 and CDR2 are SGHDN and FVKESK. The CDR3 loop spans 13 amino acids. Full variable domain (remainder filled in from reference TRBV14 and TRBJ1-6): EAGVTQFPSHSVIEKGQTVTLRCDPISGHDNLYWYRRVMGKEIKFLLHFVKESKQDESGMPNNRFLAERTGGTYSTLKVQPAELEDSGVYFCASSPSRNSPLHFGNGTRLTVT.